What follows is one T cell receptor beta chain and its context. Its cognate antigen is unknown. This record comes from a study of cytomegalovirus exposure and HLA in healthy donors. General study findings and limits: Accurate predictions that matched the HLA-A and HLA-B alleles of most subjects were reportedly made from TCR beta sequences. A prior analysis recorded that most TCR beta V segments were productive about 87% or about 30% of the time.

PCR employed 60 Vbeta and 13 Jbeta primers. The data were produced by immunoSEQ multiplex PCR, yet TCRdb's version contains in-frame clones alone and is incomplete. The sample lists under 30,000 clones, about four fifths occurring once. CDR1 PRHDT and CDR2 FYEKMQ come from the germline V gene (reference sequence). CDR3 length: 17 amino acids. This chain uses TRBV13 with TRBJ2-5, with 8 bases lining up with TRBD2. The J call may be mistaken, given a closer DNA end match to TRBJ2-7. The clonotype was recovered from a male donor in good health and CMV-seronegative. Sequencing input: PBMCs. The CDR3 nucleotides are TGTGCCAGCAGTCTTGCGGGGACAAGCGGGAGCGACGACGAGCAGTACTTC. Translated, it gives CASSLAGTSGSDDEQYF.